The sequence of this T cell receptor (beta chain) was determined in a study of T-cell reconstitution after alpha-beta-depleted transplantation in children. Study-level results: Surviving recipient cells, namely T cells and thymic progenitors, were the source of high day-60 TCRbeta diversity in some patients.

Unique molecular identifiers were incorporated during preparation of the TCRbeta library. TCRdb passed the PCR reads through MiXCR, listing each CDR3 protein once. This sample carries a few hundred thousand distinct CDR3 sequences, under 15% of them seen once, and the ten largest clones take 2.2%. The CDR3 extends over 15 amino acids. Germline CDR1 and CDR2: MNHEY and SVGAGI. The junction had 6 bases not matched to a gene; V was cut back by 4 bases and J by 3 bases. Notes on this clonotype: Its specificity is unknown.

V is TRBV6-5 and J is TRBJ2-7, with 10 bases matching TRBD1. The sequence was obtained from a male patient between 5 and 17 years old who had a stem cell transplant for acute myeloid leukemia, so the T cells may come from the graft donor. The sample was PBMCs, mostly from graft donor cells, taken 360 days after TCRalphabeta/CD19-depleted stem cell transplant. In DNA form, the CDR3 reads TGTGCCAGCAGTTTCGGACAGGGGGGCCTCTACGAGCAGTACTTC. Encoded protein: CASSFGQGGLYEQYF.